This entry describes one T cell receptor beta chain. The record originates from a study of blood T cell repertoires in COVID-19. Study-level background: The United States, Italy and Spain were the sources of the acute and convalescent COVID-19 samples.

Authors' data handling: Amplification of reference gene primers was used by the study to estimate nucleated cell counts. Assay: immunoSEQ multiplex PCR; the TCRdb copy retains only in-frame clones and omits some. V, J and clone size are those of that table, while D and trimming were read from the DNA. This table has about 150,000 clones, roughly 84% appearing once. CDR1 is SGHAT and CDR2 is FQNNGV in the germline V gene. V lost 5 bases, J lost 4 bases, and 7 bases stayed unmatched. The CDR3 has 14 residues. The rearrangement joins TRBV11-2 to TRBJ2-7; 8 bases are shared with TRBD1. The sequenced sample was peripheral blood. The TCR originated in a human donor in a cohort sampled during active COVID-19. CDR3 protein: CASSPGQGGYEQYF. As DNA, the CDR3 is TGTGCCAGCAGCCCAGGACAGGGCGGTTACGAGCAGTACTTC.